Listed here are 27 T cell receptor beta chains from one sample, sequenced in a study of blood T cell repertoires in COVID-19. Repertoires were generated with immunoSEQ multiplex PCR, while TCRdb's copy carries only in-frame clones and drops some. The sample contains about 98,000 clones, roughly 82% of which appear only once. What was sequenced was peripheral blood. These receptors were collected from a man between 65 and 80 years old with active or convalescent COVID-19.

A single count supports this clone. V gene TRBV3-1 (or the pseudogene TRBV3-2) combines with J gene TRBJ1-6, with D possibly being TRBD1 (5 bases). The ends were cut back, 5 bases at V and 14 bases at J, with 13 bases in the middle. CDR1 is LGHDT, CDR2 YNNKEL, per germline (reference sequence). The CDR3 contains 12 residues. CDR3 residues: CASSMLWGALHF. The CDR3 coding sequence is TGTGCCAGCAGCATGTTATGGGGGGCCCTCCACTTT.

The chain uses TRBV4-1 and TRBJ2-7, with D possibly being TRBD2 (6 bases). Trimming took 6 bases from V and 0 from J, leaving 15 bases between them. Germline V gene lookup returns CDR1 MGHRA and CDR2 YSYEKL. The CDR3 length is 15 residues. The CDR3 DNA reads as TGCGCCAGCAGACCGCGGGACGCGAGCTCCTACGAGCAGTACTTC. Protein product: CASRPRDASSYEQYF.

The chain has TRBV7-9 and TRBJ2-3; TRBD2 matches 7 bases. Germline V gives CDR1 SEHNR, CDR2 FQNEAQ (reference sequence). Trimming removed 4 bases from V and 1 base from J; junction bases left unmatched: 8. The length of the CDR3 is 16 residues. The chain's CDR3 is CASSSLAGRGTDTQYF. The CDR3 bases are TGTGCCAGCAGCTCGCTGGCGGGGAGGGGCACAGATACGCAGTATTTT.

The chain employs TRBV5-6 and TRBJ1-1, with D possibly being TRBD1 (5 bases). The V end was cut by 3 bases, the J end by 5 bases, with 11 bases between. From germline, CDR1 is SGHDT and CDR2 YYEEEE. The CDR3 contains 13 residues. The DNA of the CDR3 is TGTGCCAGCAGCTCCAGGGTAGGGACTGAAGCTTTCTTT. This codes for CASSSRVGTEAFF.

This clone occurred a few times. The chain is built from TRBV10-3 and TRBJ1-5, with D possibly matching TRBD1 (6 bases). This CDR3 contains 13 residues. Germline V gives CDR1 ENHRY, CDR2 SYGVKD. Trimming took off 6 bases at V and 2 bases at J, with 8 bases between the two ends. The CDR3 here is CAIRGQGNQPQHF. Here the CDR3 DNA reads TGTGCCATCAGGGGACAAGGCAATCAGCCCCAGCATTTT.

V is TRBV9 and J is TRBJ1-6; 8 nucleotides line up with TRBD1. Germline V gives CDR1 SGDLS, CDR2 YYNGEE. The V and J ends lost 4 bases and 7 bases, in that order; junction bases with no gene match: 7. The CDR3 sequence is 15 residues long. In nucleotides, the CDR3 is TGTGCCAGCAGCACGACAGGGGTGGAGAATTCACCCCTCCACTTT. Protein product: CASSTTGVENSPLHF.

V and J are TRBV2 and TRBJ2-7, with a tentative D call TRBD1 (7 bases). V was cut by 8 bases and J by 3 bases, with 14 bases left in between. Per the germline V gene, CDR1 is SNHLY and CDR2 is FYNNEI. The CDR3 spans 13 residues. CDR3 DNA: TGTGCCAGCGCGGGACAGAGAGTCTACGAGCAGTACTTC. Translating gives CASAGQRVYEQYF.

V and J are TRBV27 and TRBJ1-2; D call uncertain. V lost 2 bases to trimming and J lost 0 bases, with 10 bases between them. This CDR3 is 15 amino acids long. Germline assignment: CDR1 MNHEY and CDR2 SMNVEV (reference sequence). CDR3: CASSLRGVANYGYTF. As DNA, the CDR3 is TGTGCCAGCAGTTTACGGGGTGTAGCTAACTATGGCTACACCTTC.

This chain connects TRBV29-1 to TRBJ2-3, with 7 nucleotides matching TRBD2. The ends lost 4 bases at V and 8 bases at J; junction bases unmatched: 3. The germline gives CDR1 SQVTM, CDR2 ANQGSEA. CDR3 length: 11 amino acids. DNA of the CDR3: TGCAGCGTTGGAGTAGCGGGTACGCAGTATTTT. Protein product: CSVGVAGTQYF.

The gene calls are TRBV10-1 and TRBJ1-4; TRBD1 agrees at 7 bases. After removal of 7 bases from V and 0 bases from J, the junction contained 8 bases not matched to a gene. This CDR3 region has 16 residues. Germline CDR1 and CDR2: WNHNN and SYGVQD (reference sequence). Here the CDR3 reads CASTLGTVPTNEKLFF. In DNA, the CDR3 is TGCGCCAGCACCCTCGGGACAGTACCAACTAATGAAAAACTGTTTTTT.

V is TRBV9 and J is TRBJ2-3; 16 bases line up with TRBD2. CDR3 length equals 17 residues. V lost 6 bases and J lost 6; bases outside the gene matches: 10. The germline gives CDR1 SGDLS, CDR2 YYNGEE. In DNA form, the CDR3 reads TGTGCCAGCAACTACGGGACTAGCGGGGGGGCCTCTGATACGCAGTATTTT. Amino acid sequence: CASNYGTSGGASDTQYF. Drawing the rest from reference TRBV9 and TRBJ2-3, the complete variable domain is DSGVTQTPKHLITATGQRVTLRCSPRSGDLSVYWYQQSLDQGLQFLIQYYNGEERAKGNILERFSAQQFPDLHSELNLSSLELGDSALYFCASNYGTSGGASDTQYFGPGTRLTVL.

This rearrangement joins TRBV30 to TRBJ1-6, with a possible D match to TRBD1 (6 bases). V shed 0 bases and J shed 16 bases, with 13 bases lying between them. The CDR3 totals 12 residues. Germline CDR1 is GTSNPN and CDR2 is SVGIG (reference sequence). Here the CDR3 reads CAWSVQGGSLHF. CDR3 DNA sequence: TGTGCCTGGAGTGTACAGGGTGGGTCTCTCCACTTT.

The chain employs TRBV5-1 and TRBJ2-7, with D maybe TRBD1 (6 bases). This CDR3 contains 14 residues. Germline values: CDR1 SGHRS, CDR2 YFSETQ. V lost 3 bases and J lost 5, with 15 bases in between. The CDR3 sequence: CASSSSGTQDEQYF. In nucleotides, the CDR3 is TGCGCCAGCAGCTCATCCGGGACACAGGACGAGCAGTACTTC. The full variable domain, rest sourced from reference TRBV5-1 and TRBJ2-7, is KAGVTQTPRYLIKTRGQQVTLSCSPISGHRSVSWYQQTPGQGLQFLFEYFSETQRNKGNFPGRFSGRQFSNSRSEMNVSTLELGDSALYLCASSSSGTQDEQYFGPGTRLTVT.

The chain carries TRBV19 and TRBJ2-1; weak D call: TRBD1 (7 bases). The CDR3 has 13 amino acids. V was cut by 11 bases and J by 5 bases, with 16 bases left in between. Germline V gives CDR1 LNHDA, CDR2 SQIVND (reference sequence). The DNA for the CDR3 is TGTGCCTCCAGGGGGAGGTTGAACAATGAGCAGTTCTTC. It specifies CASRGRLNNEQFF.

Within the sample, this clone is medium-sized. V is TRBV4-3 and J is TRBJ2-1; the D gene is possibly TRBD1 (6 bases). V was pared by 4 bases and J by 6 bases, with 13 bases between. This CDR3 contains 14 residues. Per the germline V gene, CDR1 is LGHNA and CDR2 is YSLEER. This chain's CDR3 is CASSRGQFSNEQFF. The CDR3 DNA is TGCGCCAGCAGCCGCGGACAGTTCAGCAATGAGCAGTTCTTC.

This chain connects TRBV7-2 to TRBJ2-7; 10 bases align to TRBD2. This CDR3 has 15 amino acids. Looked up from germline, CDR1 is SGHTA and CDR2 is FQGNSA. The V gene end was trimmed by 4 bases and the J gene end by 2 bases; junction bases not matched to a gene: 5. As DNA, the CDR3 is TGTGCCAGCAGCTCATTAGCGGGGGGACCCTACGAGCAGTACTTC. It encodes CASSSLAGGPYEQYF. Looking up the rest from reference TRBV7-2 and TRBJ2-7 gives the full variable domain: GAGVSQSPSNKVTEKGKDVELRCDPISGHTALYWYRQSLGQGLEFLIYFQGNSAPDKSGLPSDRFSAERTGGSVSTLTIQRTQQEDSAVYLCASSSLAGGPYEQYFGPGTRLTVT.

This chain joins TRBV11-3 and TRBJ2-5; 8 bases are a match to TRBD1. Germline assignment: CDR1 SGHNT and CDR2 YENEEA. The V segment lost 1 base and the J segment 5 bases; nucleotides outside the gene matches: 3. The CDR3 consists of 14 residues. The chain's CDR3 is CASSLADRVETQYF. The CDR3 DNA follows: TGTGCCAGCAGCTTAGCGGACAGGGTGGAGACCCAGTACTTC.

This rearrangement joins TRBV6-5 to TRBJ1-2; 8 bases line up with TRBD1. The germline V gene has CDR1 MNHEY and CDR2 SVGAGI. The CDR3 extends over 14 amino acids. The V gene end was trimmed by 5 bases and the J gene end by 4 bases; junction bases not matched to a gene: 6. This CDR3 is CASSLRTGSYGYTF. DNA for the CDR3: TGTGCCAGCAGTCTGCGGACAGGGAGCTATGGCTACACCTTC.

The V and J genes are TRBV4-2 and TRBJ1-3; TRBD1 matches at 8 bases. V shed 2 bases, J shed 0 bases, and the junction held 9 bases outside the gene matches. This CDR3 spans 18 amino acids. CDR1 is LGHNA and CDR2 is YNFKEQ in the germline V gene. The CDR3 is CASSQPGQDLFSGNTIYF. CDR3 in DNA: TGTGCCAGCAGCCAACCGGGACAGGACCTCTTCTCTGGAAACACCATATATTTT.

The V and J genes are TRBV5-1 and TRBJ1-3; tentatively, D is TRBD1 (6 bases). This CDR3 is built from 15 residues. V was cut by 4 bases and J by 0 bases, with 11 bases left in between. Germline V gene lookup returns CDR1 SGHRS and CDR2 YFSETQ. Here the CDR3 reads CASSPSGASGNTIYF. The DNA for the CDR3 is TGCGCCAGCAGCCCTTCAGGGGCCTCTGGAAACACCATATATTTT.

The chain combines TRBV24-1 with TRBJ2-3; TRBD2 matches at 10 bases. The germline V gene has CDR1 KGHDR and CDR2 SFDVKD. The CDR3 is made up of 15 amino acids. J was trimmed by 6 bases and V by 10 bases; bases with no gene match: 12. Here the CDR3 reads CATGIQRGGVDTQYF. The CDR3 region has the DNA TGTGCCACGGGGATTCAGCGGGGGGGAGTGGATACGCAGTATTTT.

The chain uses TRBV25-1 and TRBJ2-5; 8 nucleotides match TRBD1. The CDR3 contains 14 residues. Germline V lookup: CDR1 MGHDK, CDR2 SYGVNS. Unmatched junction bases numbered 5, after V lost 3 bases and J lost 5 bases. CDR3 bases: TGTGCCAGCAGTGAGGACAGGGTGGTTGAGACCCAGTACTTC. Amino acids: CASSEDRVVETQYF. Using reference TRBV25-1 and TRBJ2-5 for the parts outside the CDR3, the full variable domain is EADIYQTPRYLVIGTGKKITLECSQTMGHDKMYWYQQDPGMELHLIHYSYGVNSTEKGDLSSESTVSRIRTEHFPLTLESARPSHTSQYLCASSEDRVVETQYFGPGTRLLVL.

The chain uses TRBV18 and TRBJ1-4; no clear D. Trimming stripped 0 bases from V and 7 bases from J, with 6 bases between. There are 13 residues in the CDR3. CDR1 and CDR2 (germline): KGHSH, LQKENI. For the CDR3, the DNA is TGTGCCAGCTCACCACCTGGAGGTGAAAAACTGTTTTTT. Protein sequence: CASSPPGGEKLFF.

This chain uses TRBV30 with TRBJ1-6; tentative D call: TRBD1 (6 bases). The germline gives CDR1 GTSNPN, CDR2 SVGIG (reference sequence). This CDR3 comprises 15 residues. Trimming stripped 2 bases from V and 5 bases from J, with 13 bases between. The CDR3 sequence: CAWSLGGPNNSPLHF. In nucleotides, the CDR3 is TGTGCCTGGAGTCTAGGGGGACCCAATAATTCACCCCTCCACTTT.

The rearrangement links TRBV10-3 to TRBJ2-7, with D unclear. V gave up 4 bases and J gave up 3 bases, with 10 bases separating them. This CDR3 contains 13 residues. Germline-derived CDR1 and CDR2 are ENHRY and SYGVKD. The CDR3 nucleotides read TGTGCCATCAGTGTACAGATGCACTACGAGCAGTACTTC. It yields the protein CAISVQMHYEQYF.

The chain uses TRBV5-1 and TRBJ2-7; TRBD2 might be the D (5 bases). The germline CDR1 and CDR2 sequences are SGHRS and YFSETQ. The CDR3 length is 13 residues. V shed 4 bases and J shed 3 bases, with 11 bases lying between them. CDR3 sequence: CASSGRANYEQYF. The DNA for the CDR3 is TGCGCCAGCAGCGGGCGGGCCAACTACGAGCAGTACTTC.

This clone was counted once. This chain joins TRBV10-1 and TRBJ2-3, with D hard to call. V lost 4 bases and J lost 4, with 12 bases in between. This CDR3 has 14 amino acids. Germline assignment: CDR1 WNHNN and CDR2 SYGVQD (reference sequence). The CDR3 nucleotides read TGCGCCAGCAGTGCAAGCGTGTCCCCAGATACGCAGTATTTT. Protein: CASSASVSPDTQYF.